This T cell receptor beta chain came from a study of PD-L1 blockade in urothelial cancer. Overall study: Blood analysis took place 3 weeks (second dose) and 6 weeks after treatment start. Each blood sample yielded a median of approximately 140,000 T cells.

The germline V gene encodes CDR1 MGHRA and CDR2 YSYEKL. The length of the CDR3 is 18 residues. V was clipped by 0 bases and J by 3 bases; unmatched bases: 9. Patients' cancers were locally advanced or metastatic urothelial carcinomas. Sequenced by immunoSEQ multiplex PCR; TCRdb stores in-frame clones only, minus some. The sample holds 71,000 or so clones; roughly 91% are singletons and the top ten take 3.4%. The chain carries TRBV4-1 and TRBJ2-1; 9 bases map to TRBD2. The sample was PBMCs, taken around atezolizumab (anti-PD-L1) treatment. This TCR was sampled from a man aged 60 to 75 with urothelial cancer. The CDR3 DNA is TGCGCCAGCAGCCAAGATACCGGCGGGAGGGCCGGCTACAATGAGCAGTTCTTC. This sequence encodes CASSQDTGGRAGYNEQFF.